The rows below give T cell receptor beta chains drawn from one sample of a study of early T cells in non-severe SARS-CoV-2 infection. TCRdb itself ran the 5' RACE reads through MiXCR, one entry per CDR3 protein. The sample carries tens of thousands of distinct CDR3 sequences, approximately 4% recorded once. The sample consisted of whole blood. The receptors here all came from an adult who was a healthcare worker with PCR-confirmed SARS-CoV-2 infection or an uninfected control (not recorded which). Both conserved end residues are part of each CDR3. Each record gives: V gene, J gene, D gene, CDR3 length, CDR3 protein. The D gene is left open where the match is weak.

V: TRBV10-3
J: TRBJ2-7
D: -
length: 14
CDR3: CAISEGGGPYEQYF

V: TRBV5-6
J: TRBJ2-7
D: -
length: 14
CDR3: CASSLEVTSGEQYF

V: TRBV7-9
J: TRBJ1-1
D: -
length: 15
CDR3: CASSYLTPKGTEAFF

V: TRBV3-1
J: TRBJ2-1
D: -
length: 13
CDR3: CASSQGSKAKQFF

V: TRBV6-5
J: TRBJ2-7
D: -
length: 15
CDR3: CASSSLPVVVNEQYF

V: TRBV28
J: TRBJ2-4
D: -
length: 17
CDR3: CASSLGRGAIAKNIQYF

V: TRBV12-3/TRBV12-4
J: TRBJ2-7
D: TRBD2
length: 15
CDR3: CASRPGTSGVGEQYF

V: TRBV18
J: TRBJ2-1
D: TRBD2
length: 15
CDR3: CASSRTSGSDNEQFF

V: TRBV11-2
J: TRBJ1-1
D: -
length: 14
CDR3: CASSSRTGNTEAFF

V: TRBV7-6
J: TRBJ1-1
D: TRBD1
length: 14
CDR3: CASSLTGTATEAFF

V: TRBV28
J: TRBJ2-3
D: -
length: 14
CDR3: CASRRQDGADTQYF

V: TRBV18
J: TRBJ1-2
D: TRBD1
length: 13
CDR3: CASSPTDRNGYTF

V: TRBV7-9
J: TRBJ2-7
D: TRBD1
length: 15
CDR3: CASSIRDRASYEQYF

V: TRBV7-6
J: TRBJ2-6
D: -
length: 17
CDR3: CASSLSGMDSGANVLTF

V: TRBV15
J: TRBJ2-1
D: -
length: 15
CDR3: CATSRPGTSSFEQFF

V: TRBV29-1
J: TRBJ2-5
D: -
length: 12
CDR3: CSVRQYQETQYF

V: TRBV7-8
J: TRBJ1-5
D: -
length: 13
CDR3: CASSLSEVQPQHF

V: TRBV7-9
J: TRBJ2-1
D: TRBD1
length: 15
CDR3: CASSLPGTGLNEQFF

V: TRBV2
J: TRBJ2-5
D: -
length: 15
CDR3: CASSEGGNPEETQYF

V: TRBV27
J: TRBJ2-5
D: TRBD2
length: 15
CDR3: CASSLLTSGTETQYF

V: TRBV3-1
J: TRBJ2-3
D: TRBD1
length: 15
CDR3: CASSQDEVAWDRQYF

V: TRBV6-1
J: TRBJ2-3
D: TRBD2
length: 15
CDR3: CASRPLAASTDTQYF

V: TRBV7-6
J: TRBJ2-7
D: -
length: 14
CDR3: CASSPEGTSSEQYF

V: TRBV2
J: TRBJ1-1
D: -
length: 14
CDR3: CASEDISERTEAFF

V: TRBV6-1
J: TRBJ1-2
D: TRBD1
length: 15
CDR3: CASSERGQGPYGYTF

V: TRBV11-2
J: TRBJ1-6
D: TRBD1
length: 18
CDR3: CASSHGRTGGTYNSPLHF

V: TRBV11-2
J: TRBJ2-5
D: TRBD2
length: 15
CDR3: CASSPGLRSQETQYF

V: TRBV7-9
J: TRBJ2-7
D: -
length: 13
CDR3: CASSLGAEYEQYF

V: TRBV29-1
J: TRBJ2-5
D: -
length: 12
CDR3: CSVEHLQETQYF

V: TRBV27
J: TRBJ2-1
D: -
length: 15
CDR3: CASSYTGESYNEQFF

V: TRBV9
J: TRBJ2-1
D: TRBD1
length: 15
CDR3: CASSQGGQGYNEQFF

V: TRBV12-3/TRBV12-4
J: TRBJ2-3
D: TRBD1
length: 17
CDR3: CASSPPRTGTITDTQYF

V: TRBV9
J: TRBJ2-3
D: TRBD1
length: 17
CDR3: CASSVRPLTGTTDTQYF

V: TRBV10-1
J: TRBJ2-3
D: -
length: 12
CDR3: CASSASTDTQYF

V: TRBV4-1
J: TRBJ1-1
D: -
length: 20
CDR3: CASSPISPGIGRGGVAEAFF

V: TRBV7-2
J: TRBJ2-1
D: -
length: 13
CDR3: CASRYSSYNEQFF